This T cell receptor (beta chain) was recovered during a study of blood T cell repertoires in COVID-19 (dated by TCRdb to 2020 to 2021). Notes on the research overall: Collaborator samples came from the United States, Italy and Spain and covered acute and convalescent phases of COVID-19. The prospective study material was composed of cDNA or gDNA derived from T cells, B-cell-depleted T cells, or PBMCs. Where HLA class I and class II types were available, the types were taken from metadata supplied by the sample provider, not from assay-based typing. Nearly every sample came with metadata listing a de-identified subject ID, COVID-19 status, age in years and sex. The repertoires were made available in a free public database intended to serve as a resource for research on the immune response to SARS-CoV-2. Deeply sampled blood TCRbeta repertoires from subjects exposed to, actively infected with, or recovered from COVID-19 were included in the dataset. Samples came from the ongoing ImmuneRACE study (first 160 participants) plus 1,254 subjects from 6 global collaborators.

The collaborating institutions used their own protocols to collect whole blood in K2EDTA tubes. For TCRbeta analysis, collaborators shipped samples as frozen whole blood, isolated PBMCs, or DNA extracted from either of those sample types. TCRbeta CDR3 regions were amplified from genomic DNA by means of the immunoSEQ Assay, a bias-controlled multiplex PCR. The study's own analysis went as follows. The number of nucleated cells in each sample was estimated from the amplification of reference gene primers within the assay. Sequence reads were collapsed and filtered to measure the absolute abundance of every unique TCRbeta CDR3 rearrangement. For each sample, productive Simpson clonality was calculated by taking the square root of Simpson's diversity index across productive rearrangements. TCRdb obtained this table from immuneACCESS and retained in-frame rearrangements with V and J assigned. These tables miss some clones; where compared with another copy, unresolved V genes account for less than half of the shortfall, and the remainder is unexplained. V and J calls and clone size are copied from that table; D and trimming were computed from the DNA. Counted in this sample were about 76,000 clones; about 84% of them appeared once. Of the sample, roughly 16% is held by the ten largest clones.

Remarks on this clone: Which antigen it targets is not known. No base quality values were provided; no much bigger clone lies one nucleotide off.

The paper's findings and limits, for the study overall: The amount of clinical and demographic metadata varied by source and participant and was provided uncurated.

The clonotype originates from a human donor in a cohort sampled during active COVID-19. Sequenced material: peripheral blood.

The CDR3 region: CASSQPLAGRYPPHTYEQYF. DNA sequence: TGTGCCAGCAGCCAACCGCTAGCGGGAAGATACCCTCCACATACATACGAGCAGTACTTC. The sequence links TRBV4-2 to TRBJ2-7; 9 bases in the middle match TRBD2. The CDR3 runs 20 residues from the cysteine to the phenylalanine. The read is trimmed to its CDR3 DNA, 60 bases read in frame from base 1. Trimming removed 2 bases from V and 4 bases from J; the gene matches leave 21 bases unexplained. The germline V gene gives CDR1 as LGHNA and CDR2 as YNFKEQ.